The rows below give T cell receptor beta chains drawn from one sample of a study of control samples from healthy donors and cancer patients. The table came from immunoSEQ multiplex PCR; TCRdb's copy has only in-frame clones and leaves some out. Among fewer than 95,000 clones, 70% to 90% were seen once, and the ten largest hold roughly 1.3%. The sample consisted of blood. The receptors originated from a woman in her forties or fifties in good health. Each CDR3 is given with its conserved first and last residue. A D gene is named only where the DNA matches it firmly. Where a row states a size, it is once, few, many or the class of an expanded clone; other rows omit it.

TRBV6-2/TRBV6-3	-	TRBJ2-1	-	TGTGCCAGCAGTTACTCCCCAGGGACCACCTACAATGAGCAGTTCTTC	CASSYSPGTTYNEQFF
TRBV4-2	TRBD1	TRBJ2-2	few	TGTGCCAGCAGCCCGGACAGGCGCACCGGGGAGCTGTTTTTT	CASSPDRRTGELFF
TRBV9	TRBD1	TRBJ2-5	-	TGTGCCAGCAGCGTTGGGGGCCCCCCGACAGGGCAAGAGACCCAGTACTTC	CASSVGGPPTGQETQYF
TRBV19	TRBD2	TRBJ2-3	once	TGTGCCTCCAACACGGCAGGGACTACCACAGATACGCAGTATTTT	CASNTAGTTTDTQYF
TRBV2	TRBD1	TRBJ1-2	-	TGTGCCAGCAGTGGGCCCAGAGGGACAGCGAGAAGAGGCTACACCTTC	CASSGPRGTARRGYTF
TRBV11-3	-	TRBJ1-2	-	TGTGCCAGCAGCCCCCCAGGTGGCTATGGCTACACCTTC	CASSPPGGYGYTF
TRBV7-9	-	TRBJ1-1	-	TGTGCCAGCAGCTTTGTGGGGGACACTGAAGCTTTCTTT	CASSFVGDTEAFF
TRBV5-4	-	TRBJ1-2	-	TGTGCCAGCAGCGTGGGATTAGGGCGGAATAACTATGGCTACACCTTC	CASSVGLGRNNYGYTF
TRBV5-5	TRBD1	TRBJ2-7	-	TGTGCCAGCAGCTTGTACAGACAGGGAGACGAGCAGTACTTC	CASSLYRQGDEQYF
TRBV24-1	-	TRBJ2-5	-	TGTGCCACCAGCCTTGACAGGCCCCTTAACCTTGCCTCTCAAGAGACCCAGTACTTC	CATSLDRPLNLASQETQYF
TRBV28	-	TRBJ1-5	-	TGTGCCAGCAGCTTGGTAGACGGTGGCAATCAGCCCCAGCATTTT	CASSLVDGGNQPQHF
TRBV11-2	TRBD2	TRBJ2-1	-	TGTGCCAGCAGCAGTCAACTAGCGGTCTCCTACAATGAGCAGTTCTTC	CASSSQLAVSYNEQFF
TRBV5-1	-	TRBJ1-6	-	TGCGCCAGCAGCTTGCAAGGCCCACAACCACCCCTCCACTTT	CASSLQGPQPPLHF
TRBV4-3	TRBD1	TRBJ1-2	-	TGCGCCAGCAGCCTGGGGACAGTAAGCTATGGCTACACCTTC	CASSLGTVSYGYTF
TRBV7-2	TRBD1	TRBJ2-2	-	TGTGCCAGCAGCTTACAGGGGGCGCGTAGCACCGGGGAGCTGTTTTTT	CASSLQGARSTGELFF
TRBV7-2	TRBD2	TRBJ2-1	-	TGTGCCAGCAGAGGGGTCGCGGGAGGGCCATCCGGTGAGCAGTTCTTC	CASRGVAGGPSGEQFF
TRBV29-1	-	TRBJ1-5	-	TGCAGCGTTATGACCAGTGCCGGGAGGTCCCAGCATTTT	CSVMTSAGRSQHF
TRBV6-6	-	TRBJ1-2	-	TGTGCCAGCAGTTACTCAGTGCGAGGGGTCGAAGGCTACACCTTC	CASSYSVRGVEGYTF
TRBV11-2	-	TRBJ1-2	-	TGTGCCAGCAGCTTAGAGGGGGATGGCTACACCTTC	CASSLEGDGYTF
TRBV19	TRBD1	TRBJ1-5	-	TGTGCCAGTAGCTGGGGACAGGGGCCATATAGCAATCAGCCCCAGCATTTT	CASSWGQGPYSNQPQHF
TRBV6-5	-	TRBJ2-7	-	TGTGCCAGCAGAGGACCTTCCTACGAGCAGTACTTC	CASRGPSYEQYF
TRBV7-2	TRBD2	TRBJ2-2	-	TGTGCCAGCAGCCCGCCGAGACTAGCGGCCCCGAACACCGGGGAGCTGTTTTTT	CASSPPRLAAPNTGELFF
TRBV19	TRBD2	TRBJ2-1	-	TGTGCCAGTAGTATATACGGGAGGCGCAATGAGCAGTTCTTC	CASSIYGRRNEQFF
TRBV11-3	-	TRBJ2-7	-	TGTGCCAGCAGCTTATTTGGACAGAAAACTCCCTACGAGCAGTACTTC	CASSLFGQKTPYEQYF
TRBV6-5	-	TRBJ1-6	-	TGTGCCAGCAGGGTAAATGACCGGTTCCTCCACTTT	CASRVNDRFLHF
TRBV7-8	-	TRBJ2-5	-	TGTGCCAGCAGCTCGGGGATGGGTCAAGAGACCCAGTACTTC	CASSSGMGQETQYF
TRBV6-2/TRBV6-3	-	TRBJ2-1	-	TGTGCCAGCAGTCGCGGATACCTAAGCTCCTACAATGAGCAGTTCTTC	CASSRGYLSSYNEQFF
TRBV18	-	TRBJ2-5	-	TGTGCCAGCTCACCACCGGGGACGAGGGAGACCCAGTACTTC	CASSPPGTRETQYF
TRBV24-1	TRBD1	TRBJ2-7	-	TGTGCCCCACTAATGGGACAGACCTACGAGCAGTACTTC	CAPLMGQTYEQYF
TRBV2	-	TRBJ2-6	few	TGTGCCAGCAGTCTTTTCGGCGGGTCTGGGGCCAACGTCCTGACTTTC	CASSLFGGSGANVLTF
TRBV19	-	TRBJ1-4	-	TGTGCCAGTAGTATCCACGTCGACGAAAAACTGTTTTTT	CASSIHVDEKLFF
TRBV4-2	-	TRBJ1-3	-	TGTGCCAGCAGCCGCTGGGAGGCTGGAAACACCATATATTTT	CASSRWEAGNTIYF
TRBV18	-	TRBJ1-4	few	TGTGCCAGCTCACCCCGTGCAACTAATGAAAAACTGTTTTTT	CASSPRATNEKLFF
TRBV5-4	TRBD2	TRBJ2-3	once	TGTGCCAGCAGCTCCCGACTAGCGGGGGGAGCAGATACGCAGTATTTT	CASSSRLAGGADTQYF
TRBV5-1	TRBD1	TRBJ2-5	once	TGCGCCAGCAGCTTAGGACGGACAGGGCAAGAGACCCAGTACTTC	CASSLGRTGQETQYF
TRBV7-2	-	TRBJ1-2	-	TGTGCCAGCAGCCCCGAGGGGGTTGGGACCTATGGCTACACCTTC	CASSPEGVGTYGYTF